The table lists the clone carrying this TCR beta chain with many counts. The antigen remains undetermined. The data stem from a study of T-cell reconstitution after alpha-beta-depleted transplantation in children. Findings of the study overall: Where some patients showed high TCRbeta diversity at day 60, it came from recipient T cells and thymic progenitors that had survived. About two months after transplant, alpha-beta T cells reportedly came from several hundred expanded graft clones.

Unique molecular identifiers were built into the TCRbeta library. TCRdb independently ran MiXCR on the PCR reads; one entry per CDR3 protein. The repertoire includes a few hundred thousand distinct CDR3 sequences, roughly 16% of them detected once, and under 30% sits in the top ten. The CDR3 runs to 15 residues. Germline assignment: CDR1 MNHEY and CDR2 SVGAGI. V lost 7 bases to trimming and J lost 12 bases, with 22 bases between them. The TCR was taken from a boy under two years old who had a stem cell transplant for Wiskott-Aldrich syndrome, so the T cells may come from the graft donor. Source: PBMCs, mostly from graft donor cells, taken 360 days after TCRalphabeta/CD19-depleted stem cell transplant. This chain joins TRBV6-5 and TRBJ1-6; the D gene is possibly TRBD1 (5 bases). The CDR3 reads CASTYEVGGHIPLHF. CDR3 DNA: TGTGCCAGCACCTACGAAGTGGGGGGTCATATACCCCTCCACTTT.